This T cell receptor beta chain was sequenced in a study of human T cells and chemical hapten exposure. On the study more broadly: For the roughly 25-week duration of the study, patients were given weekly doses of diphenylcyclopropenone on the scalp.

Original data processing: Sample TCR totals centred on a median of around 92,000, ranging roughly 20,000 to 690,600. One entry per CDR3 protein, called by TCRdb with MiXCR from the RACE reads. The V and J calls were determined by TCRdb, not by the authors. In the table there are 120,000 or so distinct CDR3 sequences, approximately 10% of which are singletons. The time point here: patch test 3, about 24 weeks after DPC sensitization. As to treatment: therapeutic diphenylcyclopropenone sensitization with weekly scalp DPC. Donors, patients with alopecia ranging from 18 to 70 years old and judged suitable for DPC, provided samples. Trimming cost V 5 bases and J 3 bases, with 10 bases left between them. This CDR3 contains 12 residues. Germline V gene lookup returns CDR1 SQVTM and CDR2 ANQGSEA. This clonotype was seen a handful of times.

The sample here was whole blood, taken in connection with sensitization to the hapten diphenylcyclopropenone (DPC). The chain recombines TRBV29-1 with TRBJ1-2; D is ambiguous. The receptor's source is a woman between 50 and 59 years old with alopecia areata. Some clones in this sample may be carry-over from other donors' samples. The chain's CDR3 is CSVIEGDYGYTF. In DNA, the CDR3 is TGCAGCGTTATTGAGGGAGACTATGGCTACACCTTC.